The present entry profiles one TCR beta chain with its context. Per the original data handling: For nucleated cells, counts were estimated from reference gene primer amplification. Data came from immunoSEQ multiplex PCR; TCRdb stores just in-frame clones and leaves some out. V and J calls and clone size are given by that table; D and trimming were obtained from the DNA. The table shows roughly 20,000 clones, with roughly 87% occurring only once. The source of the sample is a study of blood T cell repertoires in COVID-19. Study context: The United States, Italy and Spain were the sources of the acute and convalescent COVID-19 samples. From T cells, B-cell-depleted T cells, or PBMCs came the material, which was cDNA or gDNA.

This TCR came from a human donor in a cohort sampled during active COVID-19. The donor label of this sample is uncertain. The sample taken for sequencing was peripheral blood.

CDR3: CASSIQESDTEAFF. CDR3 nucleotide sequence: TGTGCCAGTAGTATACAAGAATCGGACACTGAAGCTTTCTTT. The chain combines TRBV19 with TRBJ1-1; D not certain. CDR1 is LNHDA, CDR2 SQIVND, per germline (reference sequence). This CDR3 spans 14 amino acids. Trimming took off 2 bases at V and 3 bases at J, with 10 bases between the two ends.